These 21 T cell receptor beta chains were all obtained from the same sample, sequenced in a study of blood T cell repertoires in COVID-19. Measured with immunoSEQ multiplex PCR; TCRdb has only the in-frame clones, and not every one. Of 70,000 or so clones listed, around nine tenths were seen once; the top ten hold 29%. Sequencing was done on a sample of peripheral blood. These receptors were obtained from a woman of 80 years or more with active or convalescent COVID-19.

This sequence joins TRBV19 and TRBJ1-1; 9 bases fit TRBD1. V lost 5 bases to trimming and J lost 2 bases; unmatched junction nucleotides: 9. Looked up from germline, CDR1 is LNHDA and CDR2 is SQIVND (reference sequence). The CDR3 runs 16 residues. The CDR3, as DNA: TGTGCCAGTAGTGCAGTATGGGACAGGGCAAACACTGAAGCTTTCTTT. Translation: CASSAVWDRANTEAFF.

The rearrangement uses TRBV19 and TRBJ2-2; D unclear. Looked up from germline, CDR1 is LNHDA and CDR2 is SQIVND (reference sequence). This CDR3 has 14 amino acids. The germline V and J ends were trimmed by 0 bases and 6 bases, with 8 bases remaining between them. CDR3 nucleotide sequence: TGTGCCAGTAGTATAGATGGGCGCGCCGGGGAGCTGTTTTTT. Its protein is CASSIDGRAGELFF. The full variable domain, with the rest looked up from reference TRBV19 and TRBJ2-2, is DGGITQSPKYLFRKEGQNVTLSCEQNLNHDAMYWYRQDPGQGLRLIYYSQIVNDFQKGDIAEGYSVSREKKESFPLTVTSAQKNPTAFYLCASSIDGRAGELFFGEGSRLTVL.

V usage is TRBV21-1 and J usage is TRBJ1-6; the table gives TRBD1 as D, unverified against the DNA. TRBV21-1 constitutes a pseudogene. The CDR3 has 19 amino acids. Here the CDR3 reads CASSKVGDRVNSYNSPLHF. CDR3 coding DNA: TGTGCCAGCAGCAAAGTCGGGGACAGGGTGAACTCCTATAATTCACCCCTCCACTTT.

This clone was observed a single time. The CDR3 nucleotides are TGTGCCAGCAGTGAATCCCGGGGATCCTTCTACGAGCAGTACTTC. This sequence encodes CASSESRGSFYEQYF. The chain joins TRBV2 to TRBJ2-7, with TRBD2 as a possible D gene (5 bases). The CDR3 is 15 amino acids. CDR1 SNHLY and CDR2 FYNNEI come from the germline V gene. The V end lost 2 bases, the J end lost 3 bases, and 14 bases lay between the germline ends.

This sequence joins TRBV28 and TRBJ1-4, with no clear D. Germline CDR1 reads MDHEN; CDR2 reads SYDVKM. The CDR3 sequence is 15 residues long. Trimming shortened V by 3 bases and J by 1 base, and 9 bases separated the two germline ends. CDR3 sequence (DNA): TGTGCCAGCAGTTTCGACGGGGTAACTAATGAAAAACTGTTTTTT. Protein: CASSFDGVTNEKLFF.

V and J are TRBV29-1 and TRBJ2-1; the D gene is possibly TRBD2 (6 bases). Trimming shortened V by 7 bases and J by 7 bases, and 17 bases separated the two germline ends. Per the germline V gene, CDR1 is SQVTM and CDR2 is ANQGSEA. This CDR3 contains 13 residues. CDR3 in amino acids: CSAGTPLRNEQFF. The CDR3 DNA follows: TGCAGCGCTGGGACTCCTCTGCGGAATGAGCAGTTCTTC.

V usage is TRBV10-1 and J usage is TRBJ1-1; D unclear. The CDR3 contains 15 residues. V was shortened by 8 bases and J by 2 bases, with 18 bases between the two germline ends. Looked up from germline, CDR1 is WNHNN and CDR2 is SYGVQD (reference sequence). CDR3 nucleotide sequence: TGCGCCAGCTCCGAACTTCCCAAAACTAACACTGAAGCTTTCTTT. Translation gives CASSELPKTNTEAFF.

The V gene is TRBV5-6, the J gene TRBJ1-2, with TRBD1 identical over 9 bases. The V segment lost 5 bases and the J segment 8 bases; nucleotides outside the gene matches: 7. The CDR3 consists of 13 residues. The germline V gene has CDR1 SGHDT and CDR2 YYEEEE. CDR3 bases: TGTGCCAGCAGTTGGGGGACAGGGTGGGGCTACACCTTC. Translation: CASSWGTGWGYTF.

This clone was recorded only once. This chain connects TRBV18 to TRBJ2-2, with D unclear. The germline gives CDR1 KGHSH, CDR2 LQKENI. With 6 bases removed from V and 0 bases from J, the gap between germline ends came to 17 bases. CDR3 size: 17 residues. This CDR3 is CASSPLRQDTNTGELFF. CDR3 sequence (DNA): TGTGCCAGCTCCCCCCTCCGACAAGATACGAACACCGGGGAGCTGTTTTTT. The full variable domain, with the rest looked up from reference TRBV18 and TRBJ2-2, is NAGVMQNPRHLVRRRGQEARLRCSPMKGHSHVYWYRQLPEEGLKFMVYLQKENIIDESGMPKERFSAEFPKEGPSILRIQQVVRGDSAAYFCASSPLRQDTNTGELFFGEGSRLTVL.

This chain connects TRBV4-2 to TRBJ1-5; the match to TRBD1 covers 8 bases. The CDR3 loop spans 15 amino acids. CDR1 LGHNA and CDR2 YNFKEQ come from the germline V gene. Trimming took 4 bases from V and 7 from J; bases not matched to a gene: 9. CDR3 loop: CASSLGQGEYQPQHF. CDR3 DNA: TGTGCCAGCAGCCTCGGACAGGGTGAATACCAGCCCCAGCATTTT.

The chain links TRBV6-5 to TRBJ2-4; D ambiguous. This CDR3 spans 13 amino acids. CDR1 is MNHEY and CDR2 is SVGAGI in the germline V gene. Trimming pared 5 bases from V and 10 bases from J, leaving 15 bases between. The DNA of the CDR3 is TGTGCCAGCAGTCCGGTGGGCTCCATTATTCAGTACTTC. This gives the protein CASSPVGSIIQYF.

The chain is built from TRBV7-3 and TRBJ2-1, with 7 bases matching TRBD1. There are 13 residues in the CDR3. Trimming removed 5 bases from V and 9 bases from J; junction bases left unmatched: 7. Per the germline V gene, CDR1 is SGHTA and CDR2 is FQGTGA. This CDR3 is CASSNRDSGEQFF. The CDR3 coding sequence is TGTGCCAGCAGCAACCGGGACAGCGGTGAGCAGTTCTTC.

This chain uses TRBV2 with TRBJ2-5; D might be TRBD2 (7 bases). V gave up 10 bases and J gave up 3 bases, with 15 bases separating them. This CDR3 spans 13 amino acids. Per germline, CDR1 SNHLY and CDR2 FYNNEI. The CDR3 DNA is TGTGCCACGAAAGGGGGGGGTGAAGAGACCCAGTACTTC. Amino acids: CATKGGGEETQYF. Supplemented by reference TRBV2 and TRBJ2-5, the full variable domain reads EPEVTQTPSHQVTQMGQEVILRCVPISNHLYFYWYRQILGQKVEFLVSFYNNEISEKSEIFDDQFSVERPDGSNFTLKIRSTKLEDSAMYFCATKGGGEETQYFGPGTRLLVL.

This rearrangement joins TRBV3-1 (or the pseudogene TRBV3-2) to TRBJ1-2; 9 bases fit TRBD1. The CDR3 has 13 residues. Germline V lookup: CDR1 LGHDT, CDR2 YNNKEL (reference sequence). Trimming at V came to 2 bases and at J to 8 bases, leaving 3 bases not matched to a gene. CDR3 sequence: CASSQTGTGGYTF. For the CDR3, the DNA is TGTGCCAGCAGCCAAACCGGGACAGGGGGCTACACCTTC.

The V and J genes are TRBV30 and TRBJ1-2; 7 bases are shared with TRBD1. From germline, CDR1 is GTSNPN and CDR2 SVGIG (reference sequence). The CDR3 is 14 amino acids. With V trimmed by 1 base and J by 2 bases, 4 bases remained unmatched. The CDR3 spells CAWSAGGGNYGYTF. CDR3 sequence (DNA): TGTGCCTGGAGTGCAGGGGGAGGAAACTATGGCTACACCTTC.

The V call is TRBV30, the J call TRBJ1-2, with 8 nucleotides matching TRBD1. The CDR3 loop spans 12 amino acids. With 1 base clipped from V and 8 bases from J, the junction kept 3 bases outside the gene matches. Per the germline V gene, CDR1 is GTSNPN and CDR2 is SVGIG (reference sequence). CDR3 loop: CAWSAGQGGYTF. The CDR3, as DNA: TGTGCCTGGAGTGCCGGACAGGGCGGCTACACCTTC.

This sequence joins TRBV11-2 and TRBJ1-2; TRBD1 matches 7 bases. CDR3 size: 14 residues. The germline gives CDR1 SGHAT, CDR2 FQNNGV. J lost 5 bases, V lost 3 bases, and 6 bases had no gene match. CDR3 in DNA: TGTGCCAGCAGCTTTTCAGGGGGAAGGTATGGCTACACCTTC. Encoded protein: CASSFSGGRYGYTF.

V usage is TRBV7-2 and J usage is TRBJ2-1, with 15 bases fitting TRBD2. The CDR3 totals 17 residues. The J segment lost 9 bases and the V segment lost 7 bases, leaving 13 bases of the junction unmatched. The V gene's germline CDR1 is SGHTA and CDR2 FQGNSA. This CDR3 is CASTSRGTSGGPGEQFF. The CDR3 bases are TGTGCCAGCACCTCGAGGGGGACTAGCGGGGGGCCCGGTGAGCAGTTCTTC. Complete variable domain (other parts from reference TRBV7-2 and TRBJ2-1): GAGVSQSPSNKVTEKGKDVELRCDPISGHTALYWYRQSLGQGLEFLIYFQGNSAPDKSGLPSDRFSAERTGGSVSTLTIQRTQQEDSAVYLCASTSRGTSGGPGEQFFGPGTRLTVL.

This chain connects TRBV6-5 to TRBJ1-6, with no clear D. There are 15 residues in the CDR3. The germline V gene encodes CDR1 MNHEY and CDR2 SVGAGI. V was pared by 2 bases and J by 10 bases, with 15 bases between. The CDR3 DNA sequence: TGTGCCAGCAGTTACGAGGGTATAGTTGGATCACCCCTCCACTTT. Its protein is CASSYEGIVGSPLHF.

The J gene is TRBJ2-5, the V gene TRBV5-6; maybe TRBD2 (5 bases). The CDR3 extends over 16 amino acids. Trimming left V 0 bases short and J 4 bases short, with 16 bases between. Per germline, CDR1 SGHDT and CDR2 YYEEEE. CDR3 in DNA: TGTGCCAGCAGCTTGGAAGGCCGGGGAAGTATAGAGACCCAGTACTTC. It is translated as CASSLEGRGSIETQYF.

The chain carries TRBV6-2 or TRBV6-3 and TRBJ2-7; TRBD1 aligns across 7 bases. This CDR3 comprises 16 residues. V shed 5 bases, J shed 2 bases, and the junction held 12 bases outside the gene matches. Germline V lookup: CDR1 MNHEY, CDR2 SVGEGT. In nucleotides, the CDR3 is TGTGCCAGCAGTCCACGAGGGAGACAGGGAACCTACGAGCAGTACTTC. This translates into CASSPRGRQGTYEQYF.